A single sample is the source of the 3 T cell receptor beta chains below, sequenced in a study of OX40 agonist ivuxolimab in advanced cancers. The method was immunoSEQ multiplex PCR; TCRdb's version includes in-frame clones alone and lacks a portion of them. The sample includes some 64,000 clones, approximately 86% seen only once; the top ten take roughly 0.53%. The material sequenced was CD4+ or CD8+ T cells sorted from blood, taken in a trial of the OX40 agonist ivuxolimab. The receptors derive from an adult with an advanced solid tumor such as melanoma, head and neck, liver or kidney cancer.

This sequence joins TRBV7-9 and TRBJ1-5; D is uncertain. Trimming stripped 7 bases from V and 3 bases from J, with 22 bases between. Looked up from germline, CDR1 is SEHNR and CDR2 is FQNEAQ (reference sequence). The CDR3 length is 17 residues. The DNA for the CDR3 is TGTGCCAGCACCACCGTCGGAGGCGAGGGTTTCAATCAGCCCCAGCATTTT. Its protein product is CASTTVGGEGFNQPQHF.

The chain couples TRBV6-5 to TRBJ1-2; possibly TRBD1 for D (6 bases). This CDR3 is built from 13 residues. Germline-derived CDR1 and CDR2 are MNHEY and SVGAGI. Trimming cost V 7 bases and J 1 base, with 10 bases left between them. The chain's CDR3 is CASTGAYNYGYTF. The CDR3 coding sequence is TGTGCCAGCACGGGGGCGTATAACTATGGCTACACCTTC.

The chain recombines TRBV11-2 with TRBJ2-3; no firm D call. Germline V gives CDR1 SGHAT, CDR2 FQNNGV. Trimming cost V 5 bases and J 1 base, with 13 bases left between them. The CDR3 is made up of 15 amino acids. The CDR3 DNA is TGTGCCAGCAGCGAACTCTCACACGGCACAGATACGCAGTATTTT. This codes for CASSELSHGTDTQYF.